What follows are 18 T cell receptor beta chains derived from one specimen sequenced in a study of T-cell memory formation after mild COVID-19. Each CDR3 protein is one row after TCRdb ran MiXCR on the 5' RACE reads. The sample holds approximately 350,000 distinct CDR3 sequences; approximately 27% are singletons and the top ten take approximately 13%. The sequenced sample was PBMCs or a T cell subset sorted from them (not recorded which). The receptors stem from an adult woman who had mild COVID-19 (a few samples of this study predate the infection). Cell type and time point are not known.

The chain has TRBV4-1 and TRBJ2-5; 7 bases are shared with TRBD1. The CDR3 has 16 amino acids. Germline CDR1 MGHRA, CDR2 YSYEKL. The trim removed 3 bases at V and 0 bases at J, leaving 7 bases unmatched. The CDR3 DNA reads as TGCGCCAGCAGCCAGTTAGGGCAGGGGGACCAAGAGACCCAGTACTTC. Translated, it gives CASSQLGQGDQETQYF.

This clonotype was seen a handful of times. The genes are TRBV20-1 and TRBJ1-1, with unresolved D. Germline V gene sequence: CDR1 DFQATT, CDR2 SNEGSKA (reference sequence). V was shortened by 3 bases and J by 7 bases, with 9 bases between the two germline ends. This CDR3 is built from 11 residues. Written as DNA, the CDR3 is TGCAGTGCTAGCGACGGCCATGAAGCTTTCTTT. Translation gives CSASDGHEAFF.

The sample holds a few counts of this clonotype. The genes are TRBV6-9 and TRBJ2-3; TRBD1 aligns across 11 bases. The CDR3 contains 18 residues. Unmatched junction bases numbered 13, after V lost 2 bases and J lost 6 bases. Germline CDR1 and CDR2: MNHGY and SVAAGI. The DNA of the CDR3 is TGTGCCAGCAGTTATCCCCAATGGACAGGGGGCTTTGTGGATACGCAGTATTTT. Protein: CASSYPQWTGGFVDTQYF.

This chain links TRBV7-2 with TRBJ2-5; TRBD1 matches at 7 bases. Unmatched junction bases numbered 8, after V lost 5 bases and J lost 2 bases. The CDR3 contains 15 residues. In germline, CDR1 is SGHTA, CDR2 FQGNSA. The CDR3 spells CASSPRTGSQETQYF. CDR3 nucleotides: TGTGCCAGCAGCCCACGGACAGGATCTCAAGAGACCCAGTACTTC.

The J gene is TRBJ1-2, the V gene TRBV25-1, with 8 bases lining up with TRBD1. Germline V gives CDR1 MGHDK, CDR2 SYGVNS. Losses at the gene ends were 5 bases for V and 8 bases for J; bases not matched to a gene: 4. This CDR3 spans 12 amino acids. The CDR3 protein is CASSPGGKGYTF. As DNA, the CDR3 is TGTGCCAGCAGTCCAGGGGGCAAAGGCTACACCTTC.

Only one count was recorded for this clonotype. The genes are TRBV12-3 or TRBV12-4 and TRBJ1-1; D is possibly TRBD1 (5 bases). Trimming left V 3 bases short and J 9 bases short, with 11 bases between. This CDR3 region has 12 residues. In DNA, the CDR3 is TGTGCCAGCAGTTTGGCGGGGGGGAAAGCTTTCTTT. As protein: CASSLAGGKAFF.

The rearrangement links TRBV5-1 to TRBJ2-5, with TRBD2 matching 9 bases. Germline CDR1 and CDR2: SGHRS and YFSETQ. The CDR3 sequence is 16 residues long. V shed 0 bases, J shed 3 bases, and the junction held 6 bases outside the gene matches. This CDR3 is CASSLAGTSPEETQYF. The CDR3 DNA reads TGCGCCAGCAGCTTGGCCGGGACTAGCCCGGAAGAGACCCAGTACTTC.

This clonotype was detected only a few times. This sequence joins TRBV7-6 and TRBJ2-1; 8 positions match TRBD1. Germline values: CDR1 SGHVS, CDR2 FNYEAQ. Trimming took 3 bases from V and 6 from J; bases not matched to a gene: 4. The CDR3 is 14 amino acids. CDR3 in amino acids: CASSFGQGINEQFF. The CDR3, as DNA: TGTGCCAGCAGCTTTGGACAGGGTATCAATGAGCAGTTCTTC.

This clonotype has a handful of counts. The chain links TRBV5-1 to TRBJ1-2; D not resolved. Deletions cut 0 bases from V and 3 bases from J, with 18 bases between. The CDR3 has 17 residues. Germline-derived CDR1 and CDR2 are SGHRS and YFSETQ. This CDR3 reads CASSLDTTAKIDYGYTF. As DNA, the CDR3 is TGCGCCAGCAGCTTGGACACCACGGCCAAGATCGACTATGGCTACACCTTC. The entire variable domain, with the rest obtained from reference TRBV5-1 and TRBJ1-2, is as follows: KAGVTQTPRYLIKTRGQQVTLSCSPISGHRSVSWYQQTPGQGLQFLFEYFSETQRNKGNFPGRFSGRQFSNSRSEMNVSTLELGDSALYLCASSLDTTAKIDYGYTFGSGTRLTVV.

The CDR3, as DNA: TGTGCCAGCAGCCACGGGACTAGCGGGAATGAGCAGTTCTTC. Translating it yields CASSHGTSGNEQFF. The rearrangement joins TRBV4-2 to TRBJ2-1, with 12 bases aligning to TRBD2. The CDR3 has 14 amino acids. J was trimmed by 7 bases and V by 3 bases; bases with no gene match: 1. Germline-derived CDR1 and CDR2 are LGHNA and YNFKEQ.

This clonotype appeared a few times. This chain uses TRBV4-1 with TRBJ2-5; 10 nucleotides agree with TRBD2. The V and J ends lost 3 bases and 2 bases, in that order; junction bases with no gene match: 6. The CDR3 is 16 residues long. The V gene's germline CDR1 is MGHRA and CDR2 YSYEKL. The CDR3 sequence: CASSQELSGGQETQYF. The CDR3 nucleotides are TGCGCCAGCAGCCAGGAACTTAGCGGGGGGCAAGAGACCCAGTACTTC.

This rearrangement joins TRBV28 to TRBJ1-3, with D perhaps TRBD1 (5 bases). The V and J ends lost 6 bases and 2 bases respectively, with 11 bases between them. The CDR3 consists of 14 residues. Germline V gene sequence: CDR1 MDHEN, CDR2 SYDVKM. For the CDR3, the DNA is TGTGCCAGCAGCCTTCTACAGGCTGGAAACACCATATATTTT. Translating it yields CASSLLQAGNTIYF.

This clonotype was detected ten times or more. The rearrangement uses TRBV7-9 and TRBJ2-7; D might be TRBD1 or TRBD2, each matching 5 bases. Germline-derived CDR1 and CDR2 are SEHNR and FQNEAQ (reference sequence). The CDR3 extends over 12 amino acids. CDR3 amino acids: CAGESRSYEQYF. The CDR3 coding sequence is TGTGCAGGGGAGTCGCGGTCATACGAGCAGTACTTC.

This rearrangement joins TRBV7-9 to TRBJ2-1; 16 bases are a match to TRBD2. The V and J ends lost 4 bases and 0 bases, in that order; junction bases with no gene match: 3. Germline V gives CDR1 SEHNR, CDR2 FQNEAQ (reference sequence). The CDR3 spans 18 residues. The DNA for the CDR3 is TGTGCCAGCAGCTCGGGACTAGCGGGAGGGAGCTCCTACAATGAGCAGTTCTTC. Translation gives CASSSGLAGGSSYNEQFF.

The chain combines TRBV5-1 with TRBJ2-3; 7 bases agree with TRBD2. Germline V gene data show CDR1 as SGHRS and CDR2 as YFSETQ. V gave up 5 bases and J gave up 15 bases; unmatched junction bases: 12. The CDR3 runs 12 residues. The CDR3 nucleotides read TGCGCCAGCAGTCACGATCGGACTAGTCATTATTTT. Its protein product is CASSHDRTSHYF.

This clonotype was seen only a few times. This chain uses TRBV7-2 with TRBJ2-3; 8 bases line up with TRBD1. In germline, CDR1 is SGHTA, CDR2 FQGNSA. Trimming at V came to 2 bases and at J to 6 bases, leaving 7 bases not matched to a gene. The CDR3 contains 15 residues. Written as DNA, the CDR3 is TGTGCCAGCAGCTTATCCCAGGGGGCGGGGGATACGCAGTATTTT. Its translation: CASSLSQGAGDTQYF.

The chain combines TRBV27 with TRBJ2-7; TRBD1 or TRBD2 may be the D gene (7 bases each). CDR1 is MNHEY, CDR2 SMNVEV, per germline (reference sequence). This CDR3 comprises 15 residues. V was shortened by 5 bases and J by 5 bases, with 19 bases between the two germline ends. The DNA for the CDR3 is TGTGCCAGCAGTCCGTCCCAGGGGGGGTGGGACGAGCAGTACTTC. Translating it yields CASSPSQGGWDEQYF.

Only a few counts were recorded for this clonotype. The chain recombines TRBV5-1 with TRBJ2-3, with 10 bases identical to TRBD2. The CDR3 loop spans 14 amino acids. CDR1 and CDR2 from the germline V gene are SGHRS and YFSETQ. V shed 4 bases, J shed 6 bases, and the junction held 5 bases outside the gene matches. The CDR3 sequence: CASSPGTSEDTQYF. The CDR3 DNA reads TGCGCCAGCAGCCCCGGGACTAGCGAGGATACGCAGTATTTT.